Shown below are 29 T cell receptor beta chains from a single sample sequenced in a study of blood T cells in healthy people across ages (dated by TCRdb to about 2015). Library preparation used 5' RACE. For sequencing, an Illumina HiSeq 2500 was employed. A second PCR of roughly 7 to 12 cycles was run with a J-beta primer mix and a sample-barcoded 5' primer. The public reads were reprocessed in TCRdb via fastp at Q25 and MiXCR, keeping in-frame beta chains. Here each entry gathers all rows of one CDR3 protein and keeps the most common genes and DNA. The sample has 1.5 million or so distinct CDR3 sequences on record, about 45% of them singletons. The ten largest clones add up to 4% of the sample. The sequenced sample was blood. The receptors shown here come from a woman aged 18-35 years in good health.

This clonotype was recorded once. The chain couples TRBV7-2 to TRBJ1-5; D unclear. CDR1 is SGHTA and CDR2 is FQGNSA in the germline V gene. Deletions cut 4 bases from V and 4 bases from J, with 8 bases between. CDR3 length equals 13 residues. The CDR3 protein is CASSSQKNQPQHF. The DNA of the CDR3 is TGTGCCAGCAGCTCCCAGAAGAATCAGCCCCAGCATTTT.

The rearrangement uses TRBV12-3 or TRBV12-4 and TRBJ2-7, with D possibly TRBD2 on 5 matching bases. The germline V and J ends were trimmed by 1 base and 5 bases, with 9 bases remaining between them. The CDR3 runs 13 residues. This CDR3 reads CASSLGFGNEQYF. In nucleotides, the CDR3 is TGTGCCAGCAGTTTAGGTTTCGGGAACGAGCAGTACTTC.

This clonotype was found a few times. The chain employs TRBV3-1 and TRBJ2-7; D is unresolved. The length of the CDR3 is 14 residues. Germline V gene data show CDR1 as LGHDT and CDR2 as YNNKEL (reference sequence). V was clipped by 4 bases and J by 0 bases, with 10 bases between them. CDR3 amino acids: CASSRKSHSYEQYF. In DNA form, the CDR3 reads TGTGCCAGCAGCCGGAAGTCACACTCCTACGAGCAGTACTTC.

This sequence joins TRBV27 and TRBJ2-7; a possible D gene is TRBD2 (5 bases). The V end was cut by 7 bases, the J end by 2 bases, with 18 bases between. CDR3 length equals 15 residues. The germline V gene has CDR1 MNHEY and CDR2 SMNVEV (reference sequence). The CDR3, as DNA: TGTGCCAGCAATAAACCGGGATCCAGGCCCTACGAGCAGTACTTC. The encoded protein is CASNKPGSRPYEQYF.

A remark on this clonotype: This may be a read error: a much more frequent sequence differs by one nucleotide. The chain employs TRBV7-2 and TRBJ2-1; possibly TRBD1 or TRBD2 for D (5 bases each). Germline assignment: CDR1 SGHTA and CDR2 FQGNSA. Trimming stripped 2 bases from V and 13 bases from J, with 15 bases between. The CDR3 is made up of 13 amino acids. CDR3 sequence reads: CASSLYGTETQFF. The CDR3 region has the DNA TGTGCCAGCAGCTTATATGGGACGGAGACCCAGTTCTTC.

The V and J genes are TRBV12-3 or TRBV12-4 and TRBJ2-3, with unresolved D. V lost 6 bases and J 8 bases, leaving 15 bases between the germline ends. The CDR3 runs to 13 residues. The CDR3 sequence: CASRRDTHSTQYF. The CDR3 DNA sequence: TGTGCCAGCAGACGAGACACCCACAGTACGCAGTATTTT.

V and J are TRBV29-1 and TRBJ1-2; D remains ambiguous. This CDR3 is 12 amino acids long. Deletions cut 2 bases from V and 8 bases from J, with 12 bases between. CDR1 SQVTM and CDR2 ANQGSEA come from the germline V gene. Here the CDR3 reads CSVERTDGGYTF. CDR3 nucleotides: TGCAGCGTTGAAAGGACCGACGGGGGCTACACCTTC.

This sequence joins TRBV11-2 and TRBJ2-1; the match to TRBD2 covers 8 bases. Per the germline V gene, CDR1 is SGHAT and CDR2 is FQNNGV. The V and J ends lost 4 bases and 2 bases, in that order; junction bases with no gene match: 10. This CDR3 comprises 17 residues. The CDR3 DNA is TGTGCCAGCAGCTCGGGACCGGGACTAGGGGCCTACAATGAGCAGTTCTTC. Amino acids: CASSSGPGLGAYNEQFF.

The CDR3 spells CASGPWSNQPQHF. The CDR3 region has the DNA TGTGCCAGCGGACCTTGGAGCAATCAGCCCCAGCATTTT. The chain couples TRBV6-5 to TRBJ1-5; D unclear. Germline V gene sequence: CDR1 MNHEY, CDR2 SVGAGI. CDR3 size: 13 residues. V was shortened by 8 bases and J by 1 base, with 9 bases between the two germline ends.

This clonotype has only a few counts. This chain joins TRBV20-1 and TRBJ2-3; TRBD2 matches at 7 bases. The CDR3 length is 14 residues. Trimming removed 6 bases from V and 3 bases from J; junction bases left unmatched: 9. Germline lookup yields CDR1 DFQATT and CDR2 SNEGSKA (reference sequence). The CDR3 DNA reads as TGCAGTGCGGGCCCTAGCGGAAGAACAGATACGCAGTATTTT. It translates to CSAGPSGRTDTQYF.

This clonotype was found many times. J is TRBJ2-1 and V is TRBV29-1, with D possibly matching TRBD1 (5 bases). CDR3 length: 15 amino acids. Looked up from germline, CDR1 is SQVTM and CDR2 is ANQGSEA. V shed 4 bases and J shed 2 bases, with 15 bases lying between them. The CDR3 region has the DNA TGCAGCGTTGGGGAAGGGGCATCTACCTACAATGAGCAGTTCTTC. It yields the protein CSVGEGASTYNEQFF.

This rearrangement joins TRBV5-1 to TRBJ2-7; D possibly matches TRBD1 or TRBD2 (5 bases each). V shed 5 bases and J shed 7 bases, with 16 bases lying between them. Germline V gives CDR1 SGHRS, CDR2 YFSETQ. The CDR3 length is 13 residues. CDR3 sequence: CASRDGTYNEQYF. In nucleotides, the CDR3 is TGCGCCAGCAGGGACGGGACCTACAATGAGCAGTACTTC. Full variable domain (rest looked up from reference TRBV5-1 and TRBJ2-7): KAGVTQTPRYLIKTRGQQVTLSCSPISGHRSVSWYQQTPGQGLQFLFEYFSETQRNKGNFPGRFSGRQFSNSRSEMNVSTLELGDSALYLCASRDGTYNEQYFGPGTRLTVT.

The chain joins TRBV2 to TRBJ2-1; D is perhaps TRBD2 (6 bases). The CDR3 extends over 14 amino acids. The germline V and J ends were trimmed by 6 bases and 8 bases, with 17 bases remaining between them. Germline assignment: CDR1 SNHLY and CDR2 FYNNEI. CDR3 protein: CASSNRGLSDEQFF. CDR3 nucleotides: TGTGCCAGCAGCAACCGGGGACTTAGCGATGAGCAGTTCTTC. Drawing the rest from reference TRBV2 and TRBJ2-1, the complete variable domain is EPEVTQTPSHQVTQMGQEVILRCVPISNHLYFYWYRQILGQKVEFLVSFYNNEISEKSEIFDDQFSVERPDGSNFTLKIRSTKLEDSAMYFCASSNRGLSDEQFFGPGTRLTVL.

This CDR3 reads CASSFSGTFSGGNIQYF. The CDR3 DNA reads as TGCGCCAGCAGCTTTAGCGGCACCTTCTCCGGGGGAAACATTCAGTACTTC. The genes are TRBV5-1 and TRBJ2-4; D may be TRBD2 (6 bases). The CDR3 has 17 amino acids. The germline CDR1 and CDR2 sequences are SGHRS and YFSETQ. Between the trimmed V and J ends, which lost 2 bases and 6 bases, there was a span of 21 bases.

This clonotype has a handful of counts. The chain is built from TRBV4-3 and TRBJ2-1; 7 nucleotides line up with TRBD2. Trimming removed 2 bases from V and 0 bases from J; junction bases left unmatched: 7. The germline V gene encodes CDR1 LGHNA and CDR2 YSLEER. This CDR3 region has 17 residues. The CDR3 loop is CASSQQLAFFSYNEQFF. The CDR3 nucleotides are TGCGCCAGCAGCCAACAACTAGCGTTCTTCTCCTACAATGAGCAGTTCTTC.

A few counts support this clonotype. The CDR3 nucleotides read TGTGCCAGCAGTTACTCGGTTAGCTACAATGAGCAGTTCTTC. Translating gives CASSYSVSYNEQFF. The chain is built from TRBV6-5 and TRBJ2-1; D not certain. The CDR3 is made up of 14 amino acids. Trimming stripped 0 bases from V and 3 bases from J, with 6 bases between. Germline lookup yields CDR1 MNHEY and CDR2 SVGAGI.

The chain combines TRBV7-3 with TRBJ2-1; 9 bases match TRBD2. The V and J ends lost 1 base and 4 bases, in that order; junction bases with no gene match: 8. Per the germline V gene, CDR1 is SGHTA and CDR2 is FQGTGA. The CDR3 runs 17 residues. The DNA of the CDR3 is TGTGCCAGCAGCTTAAACGGACTAGCGAGAGGTTACAATGAGCAGTTCTTC. It is translated as CASSLNGLARGYNEQFF.

The V call is TRBV14, the J call TRBJ2-4; TRBD1 matches 9 bases. Near its end, the DNA agrees better with TRBJ2-7, so the J call may be wrong. Looked up from germline, CDR1 is SGHDN and CDR2 is FVKESK. The CDR3 totals 15 residues. The CDR3 DNA follows: TGTGCCAGCAGCCGACTCGGGACAGGGAGTTACGAGCAGTACTTC. This gives the protein CASSRLGTGSYEQYF.

This chain joins TRBV6-5 and TRBJ1-3; D unclear. CDR1 and CDR2 from the germline V gene are MNHEY and SVGAGI. Deletions cut 0 bases from V and 2 bases from J, with 14 bases between. This CDR3 is 17 amino acids long. CDR3 sequence (DNA): TGTGCCAGCAGTTACTCCGTAGTGGCAGCTACTGGAAACACCATATATTTT. Translating gives CASSYSVVAATGNTIYF.

V gene TRBV13 combines with J gene TRBJ2-1; D might be TRBD1 or TRBD2, each matching 5 bases. V shed 5 bases and J shed 4 bases, with 15 bases lying between them. The CDR3 runs 15 residues. The germline V gene has CDR1 PRHDT and CDR2 FYEKMQ (reference sequence). CDR3 bases: TGTGCCAGCAGCACACACGGGGCGTTTTACAATGAGCAGTTCTTC. Its translation is CASSTHGAFYNEQFF.

The chain recombines TRBV9 with TRBJ2-7; 8 nucleotides line up with TRBD2. Trimming at V came to 3 bases and at J to 7 bases, leaving 18 bases not matched to a gene. CDR1 is SGDLS and CDR2 is YYNGEE in the germline V gene. The CDR3 consists of 17 residues. CDR3 region: CASSASTGTSSVYEQYF. CDR3 DNA sequence: TGTGCCAGCAGCGCCTCCACCGGGACTAGTAGTGTTTATGAGCAGTACTTC.

The chain uses TRBV20-1 and TRBJ2-7; 8 nucleotides agree with TRBD1. In germline, CDR1 is DFQATT, CDR2 SNEGSKA (reference sequence). The CDR3 is 13 residues long. Losses at the gene ends were 4 bases for V and 5 bases for J; bases not matched to a gene: 7. The DNA for the CDR3 is TGCAGTGCTACACCGGGACAGGCGCACGAGCAGTACTTC. It translates to CSATPGQAHEQYF.

This clonotype was observed a few times. This sequence joins TRBV6-1 and TRBJ2-3; TRBD1 matches 7 bases. CDR3 length: 16 residues. With 7 bases clipped from V and 4 bases from J, the junction kept 14 bases outside the gene matches. In germline, CDR1 is MNHNS, CDR2 SASEGT. CDR3 sequence: CASTPPWDSSPDTQYF. As DNA, the CDR3 is TGTGCCAGCACCCCTCCATGGGACAGTTCGCCAGATACGCAGTATTTT.

The rearrangement uses TRBV10-3 and TRBJ2-7; 11 nucleotides match TRBD1. The germline V gene has CDR1 ENHRY and CDR2 SYGVKD. This CDR3 is built from 14 residues. The V and J ends lost 5 bases and 2 bases, in that order; junction bases with no gene match: 2. DNA of the CDR3: TGTGCCATCAGTTCGGGACAGGGGGCCTACGAGCAGTACTTC. The encoded protein is CAISSGQGAYEQYF.

This sequence joins TRBV20-1 and TRBJ2-1; D call uncertain. This CDR3 spans 12 amino acids. Germline CDR1 and CDR2: DFQATT and SNEGSKA (reference sequence). The V end was cut by 4 bases, the J end by 6 bases, with 10 bases between. DNA for the CDR3: TGCAGTGCTACAGTGAAACCCAATGAGCAGTTCTTC. It is translated as CSATVKPNEQFF.

This clonotype was seen a few times. The J gene is TRBJ1-5, the V gene TRBV19; D gene uncertain. The CDR3 is made up of 11 amino acids. Deletions cut 9 bases from V and 12 bases from J, with 15 bases between. Per the germline V gene, CDR1 is LNHDA and CDR2 is SQIVND (reference sequence). CDR3 loop: CASSTRAIQHF. The CDR3 DNA follows: TGTGCCAGCTCAACGAGGGCGATCCAGCATTTT. The complete variable domain, with remaining parts taken from reference TRBV19 and TRBJ1-5, reads DGGITQSPKYLFRKEGQNVTLSCEQNLNHDAMYWYRQDPGQGLRLIYYSQIVNDFQKGDIAEGYSVSREKKESFPLTVTSAQKNPTAFYLCASSTRAIQHFGDGTRLSIL.

The rearrangement joins TRBV6-2 or TRBV6-3 to TRBJ2-5, with D perhaps matching TRBD1 (6 bases). The DNA end favors TRBJ2-7, so the J call may be wrong. The CDR3 length is 14 residues. Per germline, CDR1 MNHEY and CDR2 SVGEGT. In DNA form, the CDR3 reads TGTGCCAGCAGATCCGGGACACCTATCTACGAGCAGTACTTC. It encodes CASRSGTPIYEQYF.

This chain links TRBV4-3 with TRBJ2-5, with 11 bases identical to TRBD2. J was trimmed by 4 bases and V by 4 bases; bases with no gene match: 2. Germline CDR1 is LGHNA and CDR2 is YSLEER. CDR3 length: 14 amino acids. The CDR3 here is CASSPGTSGETQYF. The CDR3 bases are TGCGCCAGCAGCCCGGGGACTAGCGGAGAGACCCAGTACTTC.

The chain links TRBV10-2 to TRBJ2-3; D is perhaps TRBD2 (5 bases). Germline assignment: CDR1 WSHSY and CDR2 SAAADI. V shed 5 bases and J shed 10 bases, with 10 bases lying between them. This CDR3 is built from 11 residues. The CDR3 DNA reads as TGCGCCAGCAGTATAGGAGGTCCGCAGTATTTT. Its translation: CASSIGGPQYF.